The 25 T cell receptor beta chains below all came from one sample that was sequenced in a study of T cells in Graves' hyperthyroidism and ophthalmopathy. RNA transcripts were the template for amplifying TCR beta CDR3 regions. A first-round RT-PCR of the TCR CDR3 used the HTBI primer set. TCRdb ran MiXCR on the multiplex PCR reads and lists one entry per CDR3 protein. Of some 360,000 distinct CDR3 sequences listed, roughly 14% are singletons. What was sequenced was blood. Receptors were obtained from a woman aged 60-75 years with Graves' hyperthyroidism.

This clonotype was counted at least ten times. CDR3 sequence: CASSPQGGTQETQYF. The CDR3 DNA is TGTGCCAGCTCACCTCAGGGGGGAACGCAAGAGACCCAGTACTTC. This chain links TRBV18 with TRBJ2-5; a possible D gene is TRBD1 (7 bases). V was shortened by 3 bases and J by 2 bases, with 13 bases between the two germline ends. The CDR3 covers 15 residues. Looked up from germline, CDR1 is KGHSH and CDR2 is LQKENI. The variable domain in full, completed from reference TRBV18 and TRBJ2-5, reads NAGVMQNPRHLVRRRGQEARLRCSPMKGHSHVYWYRQLPEEGLKFMVYLQKENIIDESGMPKERFSAEFPKEGPSILRIQQVVRGDSAAYFCASSPQGGTQETQYFGPGTRLLVL.

The table lists this clonotype with many counts. This sequence joins TRBV28 and TRBJ2-7, with 7 nucleotides matching TRBD2. V lost 3 bases to trimming and J lost 4 bases; unmatched junction nucleotides: 6. This CDR3 contains 14 residues. Looked up from germline, CDR1 is MDHEN and CDR2 is SYDVKM. CDR3 loop: CASSFWASGYEQYF. Written as DNA, the CDR3 is TGTGCCAGCAGTTTCTGGGCTAGCGGTTACGAGCAGTACTTC.

The table lists this clonotype with many counts. This rearrangement joins TRBV7-8 to TRBJ2-1; 9 nucleotides agree with TRBD2. CDR1 is SGHVS and CDR2 is FQNEAQ in the germline V gene. Losses at the gene ends were 5 bases for V and 8 bases for J; bases not matched to a gene: 16. This CDR3 is 17 amino acids long. The CDR3 sequence is CASSPRAVSGRNYEQFF. The CDR3 bases are TGTGCCAGCAGCCCCCGCGCGGTTAGCGGGAGAAATTATGAGCAGTTCTTC.

This clonotype was picked up many times. The rearrangement links TRBV18 to TRBJ1-1, with D uncertain. Per the germline V gene, CDR1 is KGHSH and CDR2 is LQKENI. The germline V and J ends were trimmed by 2 bases and 0 bases, with 7 bases remaining between them. The CDR3 extends over 14 amino acids. The CDR3 is CASSPMGMNTEAFF. The CDR3 DNA reads TGTGCCAGCTCACCAATGGGGATGAACACTGAAGCTTTCTTT.

Ten or more counts support this clonotype. CDR3 in amino acids: CASSLGSGTEQYF. DNA of the CDR3: TGCGCCAGCAGCTTGGGCAGCGGGACCGAGCAGTACTTC. This rearrangement joins TRBV5-1 to TRBJ2-7; 7 positions agree with TRBD2. J was trimmed by 6 bases and V by 0 bases; bases with no gene match: 3. This CDR3 comprises 13 residues. Germline-derived CDR1 and CDR2 are SGHRS and YFSETQ.

J is TRBJ2-2 and V is TRBV2; 8 nucleotides agree with TRBD1. V was clipped by 9 bases and J by 5 bases; unmatched bases: 8. The CDR3 runs to 14 residues. CDR1 SNHLY and CDR2 FYNNEI come from the germline V gene. The CDR3 coding sequence is TGTGCCAGTGGACAGGGTATGAGGACCGGGGAGCTGTTTTTT. Amino acid sequence: CASGQGMRTGELFF.

At least ten counts were recorded for this clonotype. The V call is TRBV25-1, the J call TRBJ2-5; D is ambiguous. The germline V gene has CDR1 MGHDK and CDR2 SYGVNS. The CDR3 spans 17 residues. The V and J ends lost 3 bases and 4 bases respectively, with 21 bases between them. The CDR3 nucleotides read TGTGCCAGCAGTGACTCACATGGGTCGCCTGAACCAGAGACCCAGTACTTC. The encoded protein is CASSDSHGSPEPETQYF.

CDR3 bases: TGTGCCACCAGCAGAGGCCAGGGGGTCCCAGATACGCAGTATTTT. Protein product: CATSRGQGVPDTQYF. V usage is TRBV15 and J usage is TRBJ2-3, with 7 bases fitting TRBD1. V lost 1 base, J lost 4 bases, and 5 bases stayed unmatched. The V gene's germline CDR1 is LNHNV and CDR2 YYDKDF (reference sequence). The CDR3 has 15 amino acids.

The rearrangement uses TRBV5-1 and TRBJ1-2; D is unclear. Germline CDR1 is SGHRS and CDR2 is YFSETQ. The CDR3 covers 12 residues. V shed 4 bases and J shed 5 bases, with 9 bases lying between them. In DNA, the CDR3 is TGCGCCAGCAGCACGATGGGATATGGCTACACCTTC. Its translation: CASSTMGYGYTF.

In this sample, this clonotype turned up many times. The rearrangement links TRBV12-3 or TRBV12-4 to TRBJ2-6; D uncertain. This CDR3 has 14 residues. V gave up 6 bases and J gave up 0 bases, with 6 bases separating them. The CDR3 region has the DNA TGTGCCAGCAGCCTGGGCTCTGGGGCCAACGTCCTGACTTTC. Encoded protein: CASSLGSGANVLTF.

In its sample, this clonotype was seen many times. The rearrangement uses TRBV30 and TRBJ2-1; no clear D. Germline V lookup: CDR1 GTSNPN, CDR2 SVGIG (reference sequence). Trimming left V 1 base short and J 10 bases short, with 14 bases between. CDR3 length equals 13 residues. This chain's CDR3 is CAWSALSFGEQFF. In DNA form, the CDR3 reads TGTGCCTGGAGTGCCCTCTCGTTCGGGGAGCAGTTCTTC.

The V gene is TRBV6-1, the J gene TRBJ1-6; D ambiguous. Trimming cost V 5 bases and J 5 bases, with 7 bases left between them. Per germline, CDR1 MNHNS and CDR2 SASEGT. The CDR3 runs 13 residues. The CDR3 protein is CASSPVNNSPLHF. DNA for the CDR3: TGTGCCAGCAGTCCCGTTAATAATTCACCCCTCCACTTT.

This chain connects TRBV6-1 to TRBJ1-4; TRBD1 is a possible D gene (5 bases). Germline V lookup: CDR1 MNHNS, CDR2 SASEGT. The CDR3 is 15 amino acids. V shed 6 bases and J shed 3 bases, with 14 bases lying between them. CDR3 region: CASSRDGAANEKLFF. The CDR3 DNA reads as TGTGCCAGCAGCCGAGACGGGGCGGCTAATGAAAAACTGTTTTTT.

This clonotype appeared a few times. This chain connects TRBV6-4 to TRBJ2-1, with 11 positions matching TRBD2. V was clipped by 5 bases and J by 6 bases; unmatched bases: 3. Germline V gene lookup returns CDR1 MRHNA and CDR2 SNTAGT. This CDR3 region has 14 residues. For the CDR3, the DNA is TGTGCCAGCAGTCCGGGACTAGCGGTCAATGAGCAGTTCTTC. This translates into CASSPGLAVNEQFF.

This clonotype was detected ten times or more. This chain joins TRBV7-9 and TRBJ2-3; 9 nucleotides line up with TRBD2. CDR3 length equals 13 residues. Germline V gives CDR1 SEHNR, CDR2 FQNEAQ (reference sequence). The trim removed 7 bases at V and 5 bases at J, leaving 4 bases unmatched. The CDR3 is CASKLLAGDTQYF. The CDR3 DNA reads as TGTGCCAGCAAGTTACTAGCGGGAGATACGCAGTATTTT.

This clonotype came up many times. The chain joins TRBV6-1 to TRBJ1-1, with D perhaps matching TRBD1 (6 bases). CDR1 is MNHNS, CDR2 SASEGT, per germline. The CDR3 has 15 amino acids. Between the trimmed V and J ends, which lost 4 bases and 2 bases, there was a span of 14 bases. The CDR3 loop reads CASSGPGGPNTEAFF. The CDR3 DNA reads TGTGCCAGCAGTGGACCCGGGGGCCCAAACACTGAAGCTTTCTTT.

This clonotype was recorded at least ten times. The V and J genes are TRBV20-1 and TRBJ1-1; D is uncertain. The CDR3 is 12 amino acids. V was clipped by 5 bases and J by 5 bases, with 12 bases between them. Per germline, CDR1 DFQATT and CDR2 SNEGSKA (reference sequence). CDR3: CSALREVTEAFF. The CDR3 region has the DNA TGCAGTGCTCTCCGGGAGGTGACTGAAGCTTTCTTT.

The chain carries TRBV7-6 and TRBJ2-3; 8 bases align to TRBD2. Germline loops: CDR1 SGHVS, CDR2 FNYEAQ. The V and J ends lost 0 bases and 1 base, in that order; junction bases with no gene match: 3. CDR3 length equals 16 residues. CDR3 sequence: CASSLAFSGGTDTQYF. In DNA form, the CDR3 reads TGTGCCAGCAGCTTAGCGTTTAGCGGGGGCACAGATACGCAGTATTTT.

This clonotype was observed many times. This rearrangement joins TRBV6-2 or TRBV6-3 to TRBJ2-1; D remains ambiguous. The germline V and J ends were trimmed by 5 bases and 0 bases, with 14 bases remaining between them. The germline gives CDR1 MNHEY, CDR2 SVGEGT. The CDR3 contains 16 residues. The CDR3: CASSPPAVSSYNEQFF. CDR3 in DNA: TGTGCCAGCAGTCCTCCGGCGGTTAGCTCCTACAATGAGCAGTTCTTC.

This clonotype was seen a few times. V and J are TRBV20-1 and TRBJ2-1; TRBD2 matches at 8 bases. This CDR3 has 12 residues. V lost 6 bases and J lost 10; bases outside the gene matches: 8. Germline values: CDR1 DFQATT, CDR2 SNEGSKA (reference sequence). This CDR3 is CSADGRAGEQFF. In DNA form, the CDR3 reads TGCAGTGCGGACGGGAGGGCCGGAGAGCAGTTCTTC.

This clonotype appeared a few times. CDR3 in DNA: TGTGCCAGCAGTTATAGGGTAACCTACGAGCAGTACTTC. Its translation is CASSYRVTYEQYF. The rearrangement joins TRBV27 to TRBJ2-7; the D is unclear. Trimming shortened V by 4 bases and J by 2 bases, and 9 bases separated the two germline ends. CDR3 length equals 13 residues. Germline assignment: CDR1 MNHEY and CDR2 SMNVEV (reference sequence).

This clonotype was seen ten or more times. In DNA, the CDR3 is TGTGCCAGCTCACAGGGGAGGCTGGATGGCTACACCTTC. Translated: CASSQGRLDGYTF. The rearrangement joins TRBV18 to TRBJ1-2, with a possible D match to TRBD1 (5 bases). CDR3 length: 13 amino acids. Trimming cost V 4 bases and J 6 bases, with 12 bases left between them. Germline V CDR1 and CDR2: KGHSH, LQKENI. The full variable domain, in which reference TRBV18 and TRBJ1-2 provide the parts outside the CDR3, is NAGVMQNPRHLVRRRGQEARLRCSPMKGHSHVYWYRQLPEEGLKFMVYLQKENIIDESGMPKERFSAEFPKEGPSILRIQQVVRGDSAAYFCASSQGRLDGYTFGSGTRLTVV.

This clonotype appeared many times. The V gene is TRBV13, the J gene TRBJ2-1; 12 bases fit TRBD2. J lost 9 bases, V lost 5 bases, and 8 bases had no gene match. The germline CDR1 and CDR2 sequences are PRHDT and FYEKMQ (reference sequence). The CDR3 sequence is 15 residues long. In DNA, the CDR3 is TGTGCCAGCAGCAGCAGACTAGCGGGAGCTGGTGAGCAGTTCTTC. Protein sequence: CASSSRLAGAGEQFF.

The V call is TRBV5-1, the J call TRBJ1-3, with 7 bases identical to TRBD1. Trimming removed 3 bases from V and 4 bases from J; junction bases left unmatched: 4. Germline lookup yields CDR1 SGHRS and CDR2 YFSETQ. CDR3 length: 14 residues. The CDR3 region has the DNA TGCGCCAGCAGCTCCGGGACAGAGGGAAACACCATATATTTT. Encoded protein: CASSSGTEGNTIYF.

This clonotype has a handful of counts. The V and J genes are TRBV19 and TRBJ2-2; 8 positions match TRBD1. The CDR3 is made up of 14 amino acids. After removal of 6 bases from V and 5 bases from J, the junction contained 5 bases not matched to a gene. From germline, CDR1 is LNHDA and CDR2 SQIVND (reference sequence). The CDR3 loop is CASSRGPGTGELFF. The CDR3 DNA reads as TGTGCCAGTAGCAGGGGGCCGGGTACCGGGGAGCTGTTTTTT.